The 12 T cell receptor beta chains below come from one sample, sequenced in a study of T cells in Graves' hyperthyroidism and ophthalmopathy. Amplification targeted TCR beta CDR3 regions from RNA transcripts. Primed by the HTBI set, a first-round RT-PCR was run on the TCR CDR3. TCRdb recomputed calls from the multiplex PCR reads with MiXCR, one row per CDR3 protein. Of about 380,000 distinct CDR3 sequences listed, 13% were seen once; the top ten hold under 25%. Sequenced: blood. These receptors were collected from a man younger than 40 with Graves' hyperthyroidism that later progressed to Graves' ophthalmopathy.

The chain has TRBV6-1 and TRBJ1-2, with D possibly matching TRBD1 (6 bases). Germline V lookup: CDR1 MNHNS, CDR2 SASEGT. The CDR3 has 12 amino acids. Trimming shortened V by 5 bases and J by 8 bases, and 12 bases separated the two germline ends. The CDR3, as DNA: TGTGCCAGCAGTCAGGGGCCGAGGGGCTACACCTTC. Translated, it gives CASSQGPRGYTF.

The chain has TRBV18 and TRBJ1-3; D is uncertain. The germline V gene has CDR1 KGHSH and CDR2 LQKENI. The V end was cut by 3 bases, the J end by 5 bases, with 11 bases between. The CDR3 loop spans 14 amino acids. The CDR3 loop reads CASSPLEQRNTIYF. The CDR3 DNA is TGTGCCAGCTCACCCCTTGAACAGCGAAACACCATATATTTT.

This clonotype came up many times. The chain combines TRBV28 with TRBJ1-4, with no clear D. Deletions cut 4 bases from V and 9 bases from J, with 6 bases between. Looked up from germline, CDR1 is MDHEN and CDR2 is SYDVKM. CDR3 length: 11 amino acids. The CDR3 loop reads CASSYAQKLFF. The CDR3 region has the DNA TGTGCCAGCAGTTATGCCCAAAAACTGTTTTTT.

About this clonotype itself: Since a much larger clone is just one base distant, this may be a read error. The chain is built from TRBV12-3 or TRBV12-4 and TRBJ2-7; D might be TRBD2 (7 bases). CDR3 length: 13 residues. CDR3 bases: TGTGCCAGCAGTCTTTCGGGGGGCGGGGAGCAGCACTTC. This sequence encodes CASSLSGGGEQHF.

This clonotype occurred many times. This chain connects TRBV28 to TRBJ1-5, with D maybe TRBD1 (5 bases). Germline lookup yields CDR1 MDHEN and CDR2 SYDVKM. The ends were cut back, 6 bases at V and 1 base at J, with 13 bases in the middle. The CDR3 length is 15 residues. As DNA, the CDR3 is TGTGCCAGCAGCCGCTCCTGGGGGAGCAATCAGCCCCAGCATTTT. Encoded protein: CASSRSWGSNQPQHF.

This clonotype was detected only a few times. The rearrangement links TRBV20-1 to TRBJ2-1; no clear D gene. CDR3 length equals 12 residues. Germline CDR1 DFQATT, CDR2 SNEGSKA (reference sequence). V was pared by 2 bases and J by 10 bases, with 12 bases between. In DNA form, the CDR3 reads TGCAGTGCTAGACTTTTGTACGGGGAGCAGTTCTTC. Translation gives CSARLLYGEQFF.

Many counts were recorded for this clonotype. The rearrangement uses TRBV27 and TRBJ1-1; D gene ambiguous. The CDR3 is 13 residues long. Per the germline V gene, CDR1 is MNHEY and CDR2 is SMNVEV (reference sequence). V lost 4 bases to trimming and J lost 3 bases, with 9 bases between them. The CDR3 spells CASSWALDTEAFF. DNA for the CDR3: TGTGCCAGCAGTTGGGCCCTGGACACTGAAGCTTTCTTT.

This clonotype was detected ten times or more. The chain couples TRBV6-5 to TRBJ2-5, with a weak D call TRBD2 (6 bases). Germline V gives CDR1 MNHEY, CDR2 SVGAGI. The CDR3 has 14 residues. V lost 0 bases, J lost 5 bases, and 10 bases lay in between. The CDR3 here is CASSYSGGSETQYF. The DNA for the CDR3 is TGTGCCAGCAGTTACTCCGGAGGGTCGGAGACCCAGTACTTC.

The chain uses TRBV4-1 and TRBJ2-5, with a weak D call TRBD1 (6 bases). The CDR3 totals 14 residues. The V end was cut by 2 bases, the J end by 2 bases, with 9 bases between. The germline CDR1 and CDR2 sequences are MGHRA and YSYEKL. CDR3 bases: TGCGCCAGCAGCCAAATCGGGACACAAGAGACCCAGTACTTC. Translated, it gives CASSQIGTQETQYF.

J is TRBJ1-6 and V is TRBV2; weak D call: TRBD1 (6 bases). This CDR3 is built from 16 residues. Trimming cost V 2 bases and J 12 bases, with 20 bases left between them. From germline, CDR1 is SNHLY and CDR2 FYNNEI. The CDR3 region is CASSEPGETSGEPLHF. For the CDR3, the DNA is TGTGCCAGCAGTGAACCTGGGGAGACCTCAGGGGAACCCCTCCACTTT.

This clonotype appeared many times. The CDR3 bases are TGCGCCAGCAGGTCAAGGGACAGGGTTTATGAAAAACTGTTTTTT. It encodes CASRSRDRVYEKLFF. This rearrangement joins TRBV5-1 to TRBJ1-4; 9 nucleotides agree with TRBD1. The CDR3 contains 15 residues. Germline assignment: CDR1 SGHRS and CDR2 YFSETQ. With 5 bases clipped from V and 6 bases from J, the junction kept 8 bases outside the gene matches.

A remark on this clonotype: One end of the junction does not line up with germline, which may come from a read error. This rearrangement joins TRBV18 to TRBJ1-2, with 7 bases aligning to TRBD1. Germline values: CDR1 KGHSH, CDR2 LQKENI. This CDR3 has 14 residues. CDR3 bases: TGTGTCAGCTCACCAGACAGGGTGTTGAATGGCTACACCTTC. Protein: CVSSPDRVLNGYTF.